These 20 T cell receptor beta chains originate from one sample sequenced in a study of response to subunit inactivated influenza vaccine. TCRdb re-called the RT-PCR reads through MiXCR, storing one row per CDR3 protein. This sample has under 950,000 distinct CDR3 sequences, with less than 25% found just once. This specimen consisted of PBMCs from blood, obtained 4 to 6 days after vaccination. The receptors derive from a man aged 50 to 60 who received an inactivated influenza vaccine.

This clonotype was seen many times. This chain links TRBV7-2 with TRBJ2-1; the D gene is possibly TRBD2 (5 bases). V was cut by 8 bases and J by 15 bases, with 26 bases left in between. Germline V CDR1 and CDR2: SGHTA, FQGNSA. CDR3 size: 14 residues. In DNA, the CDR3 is TGTGCCAGCTCCCCTTCCGCGCTGGAGGTGGGGTTGTTCTTC. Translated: CASSPSALEVGLFF.

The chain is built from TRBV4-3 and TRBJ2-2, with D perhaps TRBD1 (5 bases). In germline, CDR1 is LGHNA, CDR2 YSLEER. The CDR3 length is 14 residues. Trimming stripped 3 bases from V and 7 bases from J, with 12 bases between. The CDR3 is CASSQKIQGGELFF. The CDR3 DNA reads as TGCGCCAGCAGCCAGAAAATCCAGGGCGGGGAGCTGTTTTTT.

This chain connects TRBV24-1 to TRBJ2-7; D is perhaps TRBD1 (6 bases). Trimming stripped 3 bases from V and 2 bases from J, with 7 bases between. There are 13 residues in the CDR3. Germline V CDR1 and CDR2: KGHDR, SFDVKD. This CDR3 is CATSDAGAYEQYF. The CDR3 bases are TGTGCCACCAGTGATGCAGGGGCCTACGAGCAGTACTTC.

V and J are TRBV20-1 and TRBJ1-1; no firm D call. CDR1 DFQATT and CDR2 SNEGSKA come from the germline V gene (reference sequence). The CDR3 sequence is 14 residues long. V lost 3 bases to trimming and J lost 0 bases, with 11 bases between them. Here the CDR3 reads CSASSPEMNTEAFF. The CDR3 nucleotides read TGCAGTGCTAGTTCTCCAGAGATGAACACTGAAGCTTTCTTT.

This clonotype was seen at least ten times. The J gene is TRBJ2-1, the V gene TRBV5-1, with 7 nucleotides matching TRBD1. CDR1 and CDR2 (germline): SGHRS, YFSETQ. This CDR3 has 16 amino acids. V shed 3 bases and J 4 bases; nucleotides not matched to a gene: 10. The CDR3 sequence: CASSSDPDRTYNEQFF. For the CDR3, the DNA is TGCGCCAGCAGCTCGGACCCGGACAGGACTTACAATGAGCAGTTCTTC.

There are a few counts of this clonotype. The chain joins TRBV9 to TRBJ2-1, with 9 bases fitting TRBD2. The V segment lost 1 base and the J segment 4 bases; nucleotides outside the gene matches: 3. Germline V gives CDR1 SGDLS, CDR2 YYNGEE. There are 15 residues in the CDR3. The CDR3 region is CASSVLAGLYNEQFF. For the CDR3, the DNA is TGTGCCAGCAGCGTACTAGCGGGGCTATACAATGAGCAGTTCTTC.

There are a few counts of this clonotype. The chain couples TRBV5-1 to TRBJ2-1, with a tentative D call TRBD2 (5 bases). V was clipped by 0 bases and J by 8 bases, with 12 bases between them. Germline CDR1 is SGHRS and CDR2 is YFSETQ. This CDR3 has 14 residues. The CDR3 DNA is TGCGCCAGCAGCTTGGCCCAGCCCGGGGATGAGCAGTTCTTC. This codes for CASSLAQPGDEQFF.

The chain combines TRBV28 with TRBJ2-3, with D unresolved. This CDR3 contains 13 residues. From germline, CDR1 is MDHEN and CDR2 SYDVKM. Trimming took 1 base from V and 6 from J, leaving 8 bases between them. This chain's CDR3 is CASSLFPTDTQYF. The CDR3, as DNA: TGTGCCAGCAGTTTATTCCCGACCGATACGCAGTATTTT.

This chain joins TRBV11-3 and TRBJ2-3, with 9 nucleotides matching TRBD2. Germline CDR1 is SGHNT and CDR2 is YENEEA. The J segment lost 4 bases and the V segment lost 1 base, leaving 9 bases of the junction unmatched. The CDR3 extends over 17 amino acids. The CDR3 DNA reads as TGTGCCAGCAGCTTAGGATCCACTAGCGGGTTAGCAGATACGCAGTATTTT. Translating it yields CASSLGSTSGLADTQYF.

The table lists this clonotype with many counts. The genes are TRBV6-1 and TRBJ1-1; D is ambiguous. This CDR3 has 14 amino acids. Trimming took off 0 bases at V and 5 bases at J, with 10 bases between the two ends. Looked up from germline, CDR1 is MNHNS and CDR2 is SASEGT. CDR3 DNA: TGTGCCAGCAGTGAAGCCCACGGCCTAACTGAAGCTTTCTTT. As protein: CASSEAHGLTEAFF.

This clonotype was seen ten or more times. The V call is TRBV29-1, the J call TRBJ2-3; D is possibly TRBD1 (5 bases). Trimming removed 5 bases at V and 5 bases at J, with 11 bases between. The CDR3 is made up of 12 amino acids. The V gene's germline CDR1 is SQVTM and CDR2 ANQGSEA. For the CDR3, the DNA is TGCAGCGTTTGGGAAGACAGAGATACGCAGTATTTT. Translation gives CSVWEDRDTQYF.

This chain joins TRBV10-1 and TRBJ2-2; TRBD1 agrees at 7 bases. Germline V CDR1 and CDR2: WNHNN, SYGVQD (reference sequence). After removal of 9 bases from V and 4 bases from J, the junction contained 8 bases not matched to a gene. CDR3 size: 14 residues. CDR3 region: CARTPGTATGELFF. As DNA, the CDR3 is TGCGCCAGAACCCCCGGGACAGCCACCGGGGAGCTGTTTTTT.

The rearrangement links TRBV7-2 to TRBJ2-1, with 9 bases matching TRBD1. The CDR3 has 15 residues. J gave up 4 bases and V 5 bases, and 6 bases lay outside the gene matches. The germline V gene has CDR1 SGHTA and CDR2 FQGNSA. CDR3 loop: CASSVGTGLYNEQFF. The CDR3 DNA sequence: TGTGCCAGCAGCGTAGGGACAGGGCTTTACAATGAGCAGTTCTTC.

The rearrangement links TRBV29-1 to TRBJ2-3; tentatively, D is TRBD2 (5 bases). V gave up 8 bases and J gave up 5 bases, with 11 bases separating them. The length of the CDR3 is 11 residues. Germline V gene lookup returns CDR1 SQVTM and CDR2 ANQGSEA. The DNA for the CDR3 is TGCAGCATTCGGGGTGGAGATACGCAGTATTTT. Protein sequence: CSIRGGDTQYF.

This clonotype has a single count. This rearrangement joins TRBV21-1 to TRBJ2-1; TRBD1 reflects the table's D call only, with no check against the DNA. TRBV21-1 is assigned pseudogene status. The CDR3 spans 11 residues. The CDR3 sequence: CASSKDRKQFF. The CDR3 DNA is TGTGCCAGCAGCAAAGACAGGAAGCAGTTCTTC.

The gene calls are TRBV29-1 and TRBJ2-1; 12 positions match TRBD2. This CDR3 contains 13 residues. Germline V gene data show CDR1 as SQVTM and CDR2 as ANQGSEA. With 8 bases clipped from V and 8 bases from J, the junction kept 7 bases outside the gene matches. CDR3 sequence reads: CSQTSGRGDEQFF. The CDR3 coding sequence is TGCAGCCAGACTAGCGGGAGAGGCGATGAGCAGTTCTTC.

CDR3 residues: CASSATPGIEQYF. CDR3 in DNA: TGTGCCAGCAGTGCAACGCCAGGGATCGAGCAGTACTTC. The chain has TRBV12-3 or TRBV12-4 and TRBJ2-7; a possible D gene is TRBD1 (5 bases). V was clipped by 5 bases and J by 6 bases, with 14 bases between them. The CDR3 spans 13 residues.

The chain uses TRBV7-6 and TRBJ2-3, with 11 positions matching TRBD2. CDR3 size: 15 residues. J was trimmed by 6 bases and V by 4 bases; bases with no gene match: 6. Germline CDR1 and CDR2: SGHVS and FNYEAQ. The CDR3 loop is CASSSLSGGADTQYF. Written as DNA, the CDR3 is TGTGCCAGCAGCTCGCTTAGCGGGGGGGCTGATACGCAGTATTTT.

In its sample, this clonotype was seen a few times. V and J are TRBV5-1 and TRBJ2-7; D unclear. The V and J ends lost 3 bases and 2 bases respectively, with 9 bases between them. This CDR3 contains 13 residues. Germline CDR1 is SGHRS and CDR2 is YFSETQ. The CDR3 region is CASSSQGPYEQYF. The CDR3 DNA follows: TGCGCCAGCAGCTCCCAAGGTCCCTACGAGCAGTACTTC.

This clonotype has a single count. DNA for the CDR3: TGTGCCAGCAGTTACTCCCCCCCCGGGCTTGGGCTGGGGGGCACCGGGGAGCTGTTTTTT. Amino acid sequence: CASSYSPPGLGLGGTGELFF. The chain recombines TRBV6-2 or TRBV6-3 with TRBJ2-2, with a weak D call TRBD2 (6 bases). Trimming left V 0 bases short and J 4 bases short, with 24 bases between. The germline CDR1 and CDR2 sequences are MNHEY and SVGEGT. The CDR3 is 20 residues long.